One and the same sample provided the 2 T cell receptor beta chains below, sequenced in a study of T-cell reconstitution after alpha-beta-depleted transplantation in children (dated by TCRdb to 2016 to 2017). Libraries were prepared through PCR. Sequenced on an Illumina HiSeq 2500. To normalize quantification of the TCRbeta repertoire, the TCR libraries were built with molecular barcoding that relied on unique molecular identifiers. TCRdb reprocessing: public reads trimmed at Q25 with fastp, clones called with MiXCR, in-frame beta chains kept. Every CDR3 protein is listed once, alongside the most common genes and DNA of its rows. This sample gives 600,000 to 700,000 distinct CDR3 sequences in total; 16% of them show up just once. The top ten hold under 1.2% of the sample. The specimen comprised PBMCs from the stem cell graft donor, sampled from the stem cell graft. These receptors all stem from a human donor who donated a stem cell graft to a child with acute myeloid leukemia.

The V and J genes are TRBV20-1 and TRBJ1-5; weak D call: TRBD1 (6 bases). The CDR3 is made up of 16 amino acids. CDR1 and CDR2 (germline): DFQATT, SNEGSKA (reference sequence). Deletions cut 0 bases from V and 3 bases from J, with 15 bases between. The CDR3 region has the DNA TGCAGTGCTAGAGATTATGGCAGGGGAGACAATCAGCCCCAGCATTTT. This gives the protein CSARDYGRGDNQPQHF.

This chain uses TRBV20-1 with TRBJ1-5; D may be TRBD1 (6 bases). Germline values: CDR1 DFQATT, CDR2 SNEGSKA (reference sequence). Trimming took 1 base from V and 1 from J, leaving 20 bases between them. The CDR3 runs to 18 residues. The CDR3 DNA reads TGCAGTGCTAGAGGGAGGTACAGGGTGTTCGGGAGCAATCAGCCCCAGCATTTT. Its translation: CSARGRYRVFGSNQPQHF.